This TCR beta chain was retrieved from a study of CD8 T cells in ankylosing spondylitis. General study points: Reports say disease-linked clones showed up significantly more in matched ankylosing spondylitis synovial fluid. Ankylosing spondylitis blood appeared to carry a characteristic TCR beta motif of roughly 8 highly homologous variants.

TCRdb recomputed calls from the 5' RACE reads with MiXCR, one row per CDR3 protein. The sample lists roughly 440,000 distinct CDR3 sequences, roughly 18% occurring once. As concerns this clonotype: Its specificity is unknown.

Trimming took 4 bases from V and 2 from J, leaving 18 bases between them. Germline CDR1 reads SGHRS; CDR2 reads YFSETQ. This CDR3 is built from 16 residues. The clonotype comes from a male donor with ankylosing spondylitis. This rearrangement joins TRBV5-1 to TRBJ1-2; D is undetermined. The sample was blood, either unsorted or a sorted T cell fraction (not recorded which). CDR3 region: CASSKGAGAANYGYTF. In nucleotides, the CDR3 is TGCGCCAGCAGCAAGGGCGCTGGAGCAGCAAACTATGGCTACACCTTC.